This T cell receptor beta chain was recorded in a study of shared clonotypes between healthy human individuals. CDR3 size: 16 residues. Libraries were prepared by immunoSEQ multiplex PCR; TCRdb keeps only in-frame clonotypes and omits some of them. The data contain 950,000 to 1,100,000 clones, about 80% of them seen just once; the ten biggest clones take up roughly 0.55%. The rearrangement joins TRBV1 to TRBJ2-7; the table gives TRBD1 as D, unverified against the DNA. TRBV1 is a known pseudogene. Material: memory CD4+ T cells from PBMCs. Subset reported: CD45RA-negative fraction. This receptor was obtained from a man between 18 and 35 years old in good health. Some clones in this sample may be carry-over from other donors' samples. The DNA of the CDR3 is TGCACCAGCAGCCAAGATGGAACAGGGGATTCGAACGAGCAGTACTTC. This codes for CTSSQDGTGDSNEQYF.